This TCR beta chain is drawn from a study of blood T cell repertoires in COVID-19. Study background: Sites in the United States, Italy and Spain provided acute and convalescent COVID-19 samples.

This CDR3 is 14 amino acids long. V was cut by 0 bases and J by 1 base, with 7 bases left in between. Germline loops: CDR1 SGHRS, CDR2 YFSETQ. Worth noting for this clone: Additional DNA sequences in this sample encode the identical CDR3.

Donors were grouped by their self-reported clinical history. Authors' processing steps: Amplification of reference gene primers provided the estimated nucleated cell counts. This table comes from immunoSEQ multiplex PCR, and its TCRdb copy is limited to in-frame clones, with some not included. D and trimming come from the DNA, and the V and J calls and clone size come from that table. The table has 400,000 or so clones, roughly 88% seen once; the top ten hold 0.6% to 0.7%. Sequencing input: PBMCs or T cells enriched from blood (not recorded which). The clonotype comes from a man between 18 and 29 years old who had recovered from COVID-19. The chain links TRBV5-1 to TRBJ2-5, with D uncertain. CDR3 sequence: CASSLGDSQETQYF. CDR3 nucleotide sequence: TGCGCCAGCAGCTTGGGAGACTCCCAAGAGACCCAGTACTTC.